The T cell receptor (beta chain) described here comes from a study of blood T cell repertoires in COVID-19 (dated by TCRdb to 2018 to 2021). In the study overall: Samples covering the acute and convalescent phases of COVID-19 were provided by collaborators in the United States, Italy and Spain. The prospective study material was composed of cDNA or gDNA derived from T cells, B-cell-depleted T cells, or PBMCs. Deeply sampled blood TCRbeta repertoires from subjects exposed to, actively infected with, or recovered from COVID-19 were included in the dataset. The repertoires were made available in a free public database intended to serve as a resource for research on the immune response to SARS-CoV-2. The samples were drawn from two sources: the first 160 participants of the ongoing ImmuneRACE study, and 1,000 to 1,500 subjects contributed by 6 global collaborators. The sample metadata nearly always contained a de-identified subject ID, COVID-19 status, age in years and sex. HLA class I and class II types, where available, came from metadata supplied by the sample provider rather than from assay-based typing.

Via the germline V gene (reference sequence), CDR1 is SGHKS and CDR2 YYEKEE. Relative to germline, V is missing 0 bases and J is missing 3 bases, with 2 bases of the junction outside any gene match. The CDR3 goes from the cysteine to the phenylalanine over 15 residues. The kept DNA is CDR3 alone, 45 bases in frame from the first base. To note about this clone: What this receptor recognizes is not known. Qualities for individual bases were not recorded, and no much larger clone is one base off.

Whole blood was collected in K2EDTA tubes by collaborating institutions according to the institutions' own protocols. For TCRbeta analysis, collaborators shipped samples in one of three forms: frozen whole blood, isolated PBMCs, or DNA extracted from either of those sample types. What the work shows at the level of the full study, not this receptor alone: How much clinical and demographic metadata was included differed by source and by participant, and the metadata was provided uncurated.

TCRbeta CDR3 regions were amplified from genomic DNA by means of the immunoSEQ Assay, a bias-controlled multiplex PCR. The original pipeline was this. The number of nucleated cells in each sample was estimated from the amplification of reference gene primers within the assay. To quantify the absolute abundance of each unique TCRbeta CDR3 rearrangement, sequence reads were collapsed and filtered. For each sample, productive Simpson clonality was calculated as the square root of Simpson's diversity index over productive rearrangements. TCRdb holds this immuneACCESS table with in-frame rearrangements only. Some clones are missing; in checked studies, unresolved V genes explain under half, and the rest has no known cause. V and J calls and clone size are copied from that table; D and trimming were computed from the DNA. The sample profile shows about 190,000 clones; around 90% of them were found once. Of the sample, about 0.59% is held by the ten largest clones.

This sequence originates from a man aged 45-65 years with acute or convalescent COVID-19. Sequenced input: peripheral blood. Rearrangement joined TRBV5-5 to TRBJ1-3, with 8 bases matching TRBD1. The CDR3 corresponds to CASSLGQGIGNTIYF. The nucleotide sequence is given as TGTGCCAGCAGCTTGGGACAGGGGATTGGAAACACCATATATTTT.